The 17 T cell receptor beta chains in this list originate from one sample, sequenced in a study of T cells in Graves' hyperthyroidism and ophthalmopathy. Using RNA transcripts as the source, TCR beta CDR3 regions were amplified. HTBI primers were used for first-round RT-PCR of the TCR CDR3. TCRdb processed the multiplex PCR reads anew with MiXCR; each CDR3 protein has one entry. Altogether around 250,000 distinct CDR3 sequences are present, more than 12% being singletons, with the ten largest covering roughly 13%. The sample consisted of blood. These TCRs come from a woman aged 40 to 55 with Graves' hyperthyroidism that later progressed to Graves' ophthalmopathy.

This clonotype has ten or more counts. V is TRBV6-5 and J is TRBJ2-7, with 13 bases matching TRBD2. J gave up 5 bases and V 0 bases, and 4 bases lay outside the gene matches. The germline gives CDR1 MNHEY, CDR2 SVGAGI. The CDR3 spans 16 residues. CDR3 DNA: TGTGCCAGCAGTTACTCACTAGCGGGAGGGGTTAACGAGCAGTACTTC. It translates to CASSYSLAGGVNEQYF.

This clonotype has at least ten counts. The chain uses TRBV7-6 and TRBJ2-1; TRBD1 matches 8 bases. V lost 5 bases and J lost 6; bases outside the gene matches: 6. The CDR3 is 14 residues long. Germline CDR1 and CDR2: SGHVS and FNYEAQ. The CDR3 is CASSRTGIGNEQFF. Here the CDR3 DNA reads TGTGCCAGCAGCCGGACAGGGATAGGCAATGAGCAGTTCTTC.

This clonotype has just a few counts. The chain couples TRBV20-1 to TRBJ2-1; D remains unclear. CDR1 and CDR2 from the germline V gene are DFQATT and SNEGSKA (reference sequence). This CDR3 contains 12 residues. With 7 bases removed from V and 3 bases from J, the gap between germline ends came to 10 bases. The CDR3 DNA sequence: TGCAGTGTAAGCCCCTTCTACAATGAGCAGTTCTTC. This codes for CSVSPFYNEQFF.

This clonotype was seen ten or more times. The gene calls are TRBV12-5 and TRBJ2-1, with D possibly matching TRBD2 (7 bases). Trimming took 2 bases from V and 7 from J, leaving 15 bases between them. The CDR3 is 15 residues long. Germline V CDR1 and CDR2: LGHNT, FRNRAP. The DNA of the CDR3 is TGTGCTAGTGGTTTGTTAGGGGGAGGGGGGAATGAGCAGTTCTTC. Translated: CASGLLGGGGNEQFF.

The chain employs TRBV29-1 and TRBJ2-5; D is undetermined. Trimming pared 1 base from V and 5 bases from J, leaving 14 bases between. Germline-derived CDR1 and CDR2 are SQVTM and ANQGSEA. The CDR3 covers 14 residues. Here the CDR3 DNA reads TGCAGCGTTGAAGGGGCCAACACCGGGGAGACCCAGTACTTC. Its translation is CSVEGANTGETQYF.

This clonotype was found many times. J is TRBJ2-1 and V is TRBV9, with 11 positions matching TRBD2. This CDR3 has 16 residues. CDR1 and CDR2 (germline): SGDLS, YYNGEE. V lost 4 bases, J lost 1 base, and 4 bases stayed unmatched. The CDR3 bases are TGTGCCAGCAGCCCGCGGACTAGCGGGTCCTACAATGAGCAGTTCTTC. Amino acids: CASSPRTSGSYNEQFF.

This clonotype was observed many times. The genes are TRBV28 and TRBJ1-2; the D is unclear. The CDR3 is made up of 11 amino acids. The germline V gene encodes CDR1 MDHEN and CDR2 SYDVKM. The V gene lost 4 bases and the J gene lost 4 bases, with 4 bases spanning the gap. This CDR3 reads CASSWLYGYTF. The CDR3 DNA sequence: TGTGCCAGCAGTTGGCTCTATGGCTACACCTTC.

The table lists this clonotype with many counts. The chain has TRBV28 and TRBJ2-5; D is unresolved. V was trimmed by 7 bases and J by 0 bases, leaving 6 bases between them. The germline CDR1 and CDR2 sequences are MDHEN and SYDVKM. The CDR3 has 12 amino acids. This CDR3 is CASTWDQETQYF. The CDR3 nucleotides read TGTGCCAGCACATGGGACCAAGAGACCCAGTACTTC.

A few counts support this clonotype. V and J are TRBV7-8 and TRBJ1-2; tentative D call: TRBD1 (5 bases). This CDR3 is built from 16 residues. Germline V gene sequence: CDR1 SGHVS, CDR2 FQNEAQ. V shed 2 bases and J shed 6 bases, with 19 bases lying between them. The CDR3 sequence: CASSLRAPGRADGYTF. DNA for the CDR3: TGTGCCAGCAGCTTAAGGGCCCCGGGACGTGCGGATGGCTACACCTTC.

This clonotype was found a few times. This rearrangement joins TRBV19 to TRBJ1-5; D gene ambiguous. The V gene lost 11 bases and the J gene lost 4 bases, with 18 bases spanning the gap. The CDR3 has 14 residues. Germline CDR1 and CDR2: LNHDA and SQIVND (reference sequence). As DNA, the CDR3 is TGTGCCTCAAGAAGCCTCCGGCCTAATCAGCCCCAGCATTTT. Amino acid sequence: CASRSLRPNQPQHF.

This clonotype was detected many times. The genes are TRBV2 and TRBJ2-7; unclear D gene. The CDR3 is made up of 15 amino acids. Germline-derived CDR1 and CDR2 are SNHLY and FYNNEI. Trimming pared 6 bases from V and 4 bases from J, leaving 19 bases between. CDR3 region: CASRDTLTYTYEQYF. CDR3 in DNA: TGTGCCAGCAGGGATACACTCACTTACACATACGAGCAGTACTTC.

The chain uses TRBV20-1 and TRBJ2-3; unclear D gene. This CDR3 is built from 15 residues. Germline CDR1 DFQATT, CDR2 SNEGSKA (reference sequence). V gave up 5 bases and J gave up 0 bases, with 15 bases separating them. CDR3 loop: CSAPVVGDSTDTQYF. CDR3 sequence (DNA): TGCAGTGCTCCCGTAGTCGGAGATAGCACAGATACGCAGTATTTT.

The table lists this clonotype with many counts. V gene TRBV7-2 combines with J gene TRBJ1-1, with D uncertain. V was trimmed by 3 bases and J by 7 bases, leaving 9 bases between them. CDR3 length equals 12 residues. CDR1 and CDR2 from the germline V gene are SGHTA and FQGNSA. DNA of the CDR3: TGTGCCAGCAGCTTCCGCCCCTATGAAGCTTTCTTT. It is translated as CASSFRPYEAFF.

A word on this clonotype: The junction departs from the called germline gene at one end, perhaps through a read error. The V call is TRBV27, the J call TRBJ2-7; 15 bases line up with TRBD2. The CDR3 loop spans 17 amino acids. CDR1 and CDR2 from the germline V gene are MNHEY and SMNVEV (reference sequence). DNA for the CDR3: TGCGCCAGCAAAGCATCCGGGACTAGCGGGAGGATCTACGAGCAGTACTTC. Its translation is CASKASGTSGRIYEQYF.

There are a few counts of this clonotype. The chain has TRBV15 and TRBJ2-7, with unresolved D. Trimming removed 0 bases from V and 2 bases from J, with 2 bases in between. From germline, CDR1 is LNHNV and CDR2 YYDKDF (reference sequence). The CDR3 is 12 residues long. This CDR3 is CATSRDPYEQYF. As DNA, the CDR3 is TGTGCCACCAGCAGAGACCCCTACGAGCAGTACTTC.

This clonotype has at least ten counts. In DNA, the CDR3 is TGTGCCAGCGGCCTTAGGATTGACAGGGCGCCCTACGAGCAGTACTTC. Amino acids: CASGLRIDRAPYEQYF. The V gene is TRBV2, the J gene TRBJ2-7; 7 bases align to TRBD1. The germline CDR1 and CDR2 sequences are SNHLY and FYNNEI. Trimming took 8 bases from V and 2 from J; bases not matched to a gene: 15. There are 16 residues in the CDR3.

This clonotype was recorded many times. V usage is TRBV7-9 and J usage is TRBJ1-4; D not resolved. Deletions cut 5 bases from V and 3 bases from J, with 16 bases between. This CDR3 comprises 16 residues. Germline assignment: CDR1 SEHNR and CDR2 FQNEAQ (reference sequence). The CDR3 loop is CASSPTSHAANEKLFF. CDR3 DNA: TGTGCCAGCAGCCCCACAAGCCATGCGGCTAATGAAAAACTGTTTTTT.